This TCR beta chain was recovered during a study of T cell responses to AZD1222 COVID-19 vaccine. CDR1 is SGHTA and CDR2 is FQGNSA in the germline V gene. There are 18 residues in the CDR3. Trimming pared 0 bases from V and 11 bases from J, leaving 26 bases between. Using immunoSEQ multiplex PCR, the repertoire was profiled, and TCRdb retains in-frame clones only, with some absent. The data contain about 120,000 clones, more than 85% of them singletons. The receptor comes from an adult in good health. The chain uses TRBV7-2 and TRBJ1-5, with D possibly matching TRBD1 (6 bases). Specimen: peripheral blood, collected on day 0 of AZD1222 vaccination. CDR3 loop: CASSLAVRVGGKKETQHF. The CDR3 nucleotides read TGTGCCAGCAGCTTAGCTGTTCGTGTGGGGGGCAAGAAAGAAACCCAGCATTTT.